Following are 4 T cell receptor beta chains from one sample sequenced in a study of response to subunit inactivated influenza vaccine. TCRdb recomputed calls from the RT-PCR reads with MiXCR, one row per CDR3 protein. This table holds more than 250,000 distinct CDR3 sequences, 20% to 25% found once. The sample here was PBMCs from blood, taken about 20 months after vaccination. The receptors here all came from a man between 50 and 75 years old who received an inactivated influenza vaccine.

Notes on this clonotype: This likely comes from a read error, as the CDR3 has no conserved phenylalanine or tryptophan at its end. The V call is TRBV29-1, the J call TRBJ1-1, with D unresolved. The CDR3 runs to 12 residues. V was cut by 3 bases and J by 1 base, with 6 bases left in between. CDR1 and CDR2 (germline): SQVTM, ANQGSEA. CDR3 in amino acids: CSVDLGNTEAFL. CDR3 nucleotide sequence: TGCAGCGTTGATTTAGGGAACACTGAAGCTTTCCTT.

This clonotype showed up just a few times. This chain links TRBV6-5 with TRBJ2-7, with D maybe TRBD2 (5 bases). Germline assignment: CDR1 MNHEY and CDR2 SVGAGI. This CDR3 is 16 amino acids long. The V gene lost 2 bases and the J gene lost 0 bases, with 14 bases spanning the gap. This chain's CDR3 is CASSYLLRSDSYEQYF. CDR3 sequence (DNA): TGTGCCAGCAGTTACCTCCTACGTAGCGACTCCTACGAGCAGTACTTC.

The chain has TRBV9 and TRBJ2-2; no clear D. Trimming took off 0 bases at V and 3 bases at J, with 6 bases between the two ends. The germline V gene encodes CDR1 SGDLS and CDR2 YYNGEE. This CDR3 is built from 14 residues. In DNA form, the CDR3 reads TGTGCCAGCAGCGTAGTTCAGTACACCGGGGAGCTGTTTTTT. Its protein product is CASSVVQYTGELFF.

V and J are TRBV28 and TRBJ2-2, with 12 bases identical to TRBD2. CDR1 is MDHEN, CDR2 SYDVKM, per germline. With V trimmed by 8 bases and J by 6 bases, 4 bases remained unmatched. This CDR3 contains 14 residues. CDR3 protein: CASLAGGLPGELFF. As DNA, the CDR3 is TGTGCCAGCCTAGCGGGGGGGTTACCCGGGGAGCTGTTTTTT.